This T cell receptor (beta chain) came from a study of blood T cell repertoires in COVID-19. Study at large: There were acute and convalescent COVID-19 samples, and they came from the United States, Italy and Spain. Sources were T cells, B-cell-depleted T cells, or PBMCs; the material itself was cDNA or gDNA.

In the study's own analysis: How many nucleated cells were present was estimated from reference gene primer amplification. Produced via immunoSEQ multiplex PCR; TCRdb's table is partial and in-frame only. V and J calls and clone size come straight from that table; D and trimming were deduced from the DNA. The table lists 130,000 or so clones, roughly 80% of them singletons, with over 15% in the top ten. The V end lost 1 base, the J end lost 1 base, and 7 bases lay between the germline ends. CDR3 size: 14 residues. Germline V gives CDR1 SGHTA, CDR2 FQGNSA. J is TRBJ1-1 and V is TRBV7-2, with D unresolved. The sequence was collected from a man over 45 with acute or convalescent COVID-19. The sample comprised peripheral blood. The CDR3 nucleotides read TGTGCCAGCAGCTTAGAGGCAGGGAACACTGAAGCTTTCTTT. It is translated as CASSLEAGNTEAFF.